This TCR beta chain was captured by sequencing in a study of PD-1 blockade in classical Hodgkin lymphoma. Every patient experienced relapse after autologous stem cell transplantation, and brentuximab vedotin exposure varied. Generated by immunoSEQ multiplex PCR, the TCRdb table keeps only in-frame clones and is missing some. The sample lists roughly 34,000 clones; over 65% were seen once. Germline V gene data show CDR1 as SGHAT and CDR2 as FQNNGV. The V gene end was trimmed by 1 base and the J gene end by 2 bases; junction bases not matched to a gene: 3. The CDR3 covers 15 residues. V and J are TRBV11-2 and TRBJ1-1; 8 bases are a match to TRBD1. The specimen comprised peripheral blood mononuclear cells (PBMCs), sampled before the second cycle of nivolumab. The source is a human donor with classical Hodgkin lymphoma. The CDR3 is CASSLGPGGNTEAFF. The CDR3 DNA follows: TGTGCCAGCAGCTTAGGACCAGGGGGCAACACTGAAGCTTTCTTT.